The present T cell receptor beta chain was sequenced within a study of shared clonotypes between healthy human individuals. This clone was recorded only once. Profiling relied on immunoSEQ multiplex PCR, and the TCRdb table lists in-frame clones only, not all of them. The table records 2 million to 2.5 million clones, approximately 93% of them present only once. The CDR3 covers 13 residues. Germline assignment: CDR1 LNHNV and CDR2 YYDKDF (reference sequence). The trim removed 6 bases at V and 5 bases at J, leaving 7 bases unmatched. V is TRBV15 and J is TRBJ2-7; 7 bases line up with TRBD2. The TCR was taken from a man between 18 and 35 years old in good health. Some clones in this sample may be carry-over from other donors' samples. Sequenced input: naive CD4+ T cells from PBMCs. Subset meaning: CD45RA+ positively selected. In nucleotides, the CDR3 is TGTGCCACCAGGGCTAGCGGCGCGAACGAGCAGTACTTC. As protein: CATRASGANEQYF.